These T cell receptor beta chains were read from a single sample in a study of cytomegalovirus exposure and HLA in healthy donors. Only in-frame clones appear in the TCRdb table, and some are missing; sequencing was by immunoSEQ multiplex PCR. The data contain roughly 160,000 clones, 60% to 80% of them seen just once; the ten biggest clones take up 3.5% to 4.5%. Sequencing was done on a sample of PBMCs. The source of these receptors is a man younger than 45 in good health and CMV-seropositive. Each CDR3 is given with its conserved first and last residue. Each record gives: D gene, V gene, clone size, J gene, CDR3 protein, CDR3 DNA. A D gene is named only where the DNA matches it firmly. Size values are once, few and many counts, or a class for expanded clones, and some rows have none.

D: .; V: TRBV27; size: .; J: TRBJ2-1; CDR3: CASSSLANEQFF; DNA: TGTGCCAGCAGTTCACTAGCCAATGAGCAGTTCTTC
D: TRBD1; V: TRBV2; size: .; J: TRBJ1-1; CDR3: CASKTGGTEAFF; DNA: TGTGCCAGCAAGACAGGGGGCACTGAAGCTTTCTTT
D: .; V: TRBV27; size: .; J: TRBJ2-7; CDR3: CASSAGPGYEQYF; DNA: TGTGCCAGCAGTGCGGGACCGGGCTACGAGCAGTACTTC
D: .; V: TRBV10-3; size: .; J: TRBJ1-5; CDR3: CAISDTDFNQPQHF; DNA: TGTGCCATCAGTGATACAGATTTTAATCAGCCCCAGCATTTT
D: .; V: TRBV6-5; size: .; J: TRBJ2-5; CDR3: CASSSNSDQETQYF; DNA: TGTGCCAGCAGTTCCAACAGTGACCAAGAGACCCAGTACTTC
D: TRBD1; V: TRBV28; size: .; J: TRBJ2-2; CDR3: CASGPGTGYNRELFF; DNA: TGTGCCAGCGGGCCCGGGACAGGGTACAACCGGGAGCTGTTTTTT
D: TRBD1; V: TRBV7-8; size: .; J: TRBJ1-2; CDR3: CASSLGGTGVNYGYTF; DNA: TGTGCCAGCAGCTTAGGCGGGACAGGGGTTAACTATGGCTACACCTTC
D: .; V: TRBV29-1; size: .; J: TRBJ2-7; CDR3: CSVESTGFDEQYF; DNA: TGCAGCGTTGAAAGTACAGGGTTCGACGAGCAGTACTTC
D: .; V: TRBV5-4; size: once; J: TRBJ1-6; CDR3: CASSFGRADSPLHF; DNA: TGTGCCAGCAGCTTCGGGAGGGCGGATTCACCCCTCCACTTT
D: .; V: TRBV19; size: .; J: TRBJ1-1; CDR3: CASSVQGNTEAFF; DNA: TGTGCCAGTAGTGTACAGGGGAACACTGAAGCTTTCTTT
D: .; V: TRBV4-3; size: .; J: TRBJ2-2; CDR3: CASSQHPYGDTGELFF; DNA: TGCGCCAGCAGCCAACACCCTTACGGGGACACCGGGGAGCTGTTTTTT
D: .; V: TRBV11-2; size: many; J: TRBJ2-3; CDR3: CASRAGPSTDTQYF; DNA: TGTGCCAGCAGGGCGGGGCCTAGCACAGATACGCAGTATTTT
D: TRBD1; V: TRBV19; size: .; J: TRBJ1-4; CDR3: CASSWTGTNEKLFF; DNA: TGTGCCAGTAGCTGGACAGGGACTAATGAAAAACTGTTTTTT
D: TRBD1; V: TRBV6-6; size: few; J: TRBJ1-2; CDR3: CASTRQGAGYTF; DNA: TGTGCCAGCACTCGACAGGGGGCCGGCTACACCTTC
D: TRBD1; V: TRBV19; size: few; J: TRBJ1-4; CDR3: CASSIVRGDEKLFF; DNA: TGTGCCAGTAGTATAGTCAGGGGGGATGAAAAACTGTTTTTT
D: TRBD1; V: TRBV4-3; size: .; J: TRBJ2-3; CDR3: CASSRTGASTDTQYF; DNA: TGCGCCAGCAGCCGAACAGGGGCTAGCACAGATACGCAGTATTTT
D: .; V: TRBV29-1; size: .; J: TRBJ1-1; CDR3: CSARWGRLNTEAFF; DNA: TGCAGCGCCCGGTGGGGCAGACTGAACACTGAAGCTTTCTTT
D: TRBD1; V: TRBV5-1; size: .; J: TRBJ2-1; CDR3: CASRPQTGGRDEQFF; DNA: TGCGCCAGCAGGCCACAAACAGGGGGCAGGGATGAGCAGTTCTTC
D: .; V: TRBV5-1; size: .; J: TRBJ2-2; CDR3: CASSPGTKNTGELFF; DNA: TGCGCCAGCAGCCCCGGGACAAAGAACACCGGGGAGCTGTTTTTT
D: TRBD2; V: TRBV6-5; size: .; J: TRBJ2-5; CDR3: CASSYAGGGETQYF; DNA: TGTGCCAGCAGTTACGCGGGGGGTGGAGAGACCCAGTACTTC
D: .; V: TRBV30; size: once; J: TRBJ2-1; CDR3: CAWSQTYNEQFF; DNA: TGTGCCTGGAGTCAGACCTACAATGAGCAGTTCTTC
D: TRBD1; V: TRBV10-1; size: .; J: TRBJ2-5; CDR3: CASSDFGTGGDETQYF; DNA: TGCGCCAGCAGTGACTTCGGGACAGGGGGCGACGAGACCCAGTACTTC
D: TRBD1; V: TRBV4-3; size: many; J: TRBJ2-7; CDR3: CASSPDLGTGGFEQYF; DNA: TGCGCCAGCAGCCCTGATCTGGGGACAGGGGGCTTCGAGCAGTACTTC
D: .; V: TRBV27; size: .; J: TRBJ2-1; CDR3: CASSKGGSRGNEQFF; DNA: TGTGCCAGCAGTAAGGGCGGGTCTCGGGGCAATGAGCAGTTCTTC
D: TRBD2; V: TRBV19; size: .; J: TRBJ2-3; CDR3: CASSIEAGGVSDTQYF; DNA: TGTGCCAGTAGTATAGAGGCGGGGGGTGTTTCAGATACGCAGTATTTT
D: .; V: TRBV4-1; size: .; J: TRBJ2-7; CDR3: CASSQVDRAYEQYF; DNA: TGCGCCAGCAGCCAAGTGGACAGAGCCTACGAGCAGTACTTC
D: TRBD1; V: TRBV2; size: .; J: TRBJ1-6; CDR3: CASSGLPGQGGNSPLHF; DNA: TGTGCCAGCAGTGGGTTGCCGGGACAGGGGGGTAATTCACCCCTCCACTTT
D: .; V: TRBV30; size: .; J: TRBJ2-7; CDR3: CAWNVGGSYEQYF; DNA: TGTGCCTGGAACGTCGGGGGCTCCTACGAGCAGTACTTC
D: .; V: TRBV7-6; size: .; J: TRBJ1-6; CDR3: CASSLSGSPGSPLHF; DNA: TGTGCCAGCAGCTTATCAGGCAGTCCTGGTTCACCCCTCCACTTT
D: .; V: TRBV4-3; size: .; J: TRBJ1-2; CDR3: CASSQDLLGDAVGYTF; DNA: TGCGCCAGCAGCCAAGATCTTTTAGGGGATGCGGTTGGCTACACCTTC
D: .; V: TRBV7-9; size: .; J: TRBJ2-7; CDR3: CASSLESVDF; DNA: TGTGCCAGCAGCTTAGAGTCGGTAGACTTC
D: TRBD2; V: TRBV10-2; size: .; J: TRBJ2-7; CDR3: CASRAGLPSDEQYF; DNA: TGCGCCAGCAGGGCGGGACTACCCTCGGACGAGCAGTACTTC
D: TRBD2; V: TRBV28; size: .; J: TRBJ2-7; CDR3: CATTGTRRNEQYF; DNA: TGTGCCACTACCGGGACTAGGAGGAACGAGCAGTACTTC
D: .; V: TRBV15; size: few; J: TRBJ1-5; CDR3: CATSRDRMAGYSNQPQHF; DNA: TGTGCCACCAGCAGAGATAGGATGGCGGGCTATAGCAATCAGCCCCAGCATTTT
D: TRBD2; V: TRBV7-6; size: .; J: TRBJ2-2; CDR3: CASSSSGGAAGELFF; DNA: TGTGCCAGCAGCTCTAGCGGGGGGGCCGCCGGGGAGCTGTTTTTT
D: TRBD1; V: TRBV29-1; size: .; J: TRBJ2-7; CDR3: CSVVDRGREQYF; DNA: TGCAGCGTTGTCGACAGGGGCCGAGAGCAGTACTTC
D: .; V: TRBV28; size: .; J: TRBJ2-2; CDR3: CASSVLNTGELFF; DNA: TGTGCCAGCAGTGTCCTAAACACCGGGGAGCTGTTTTTT
D: TRBD1; V: TRBV19; size: .; J: TRBJ2-7; CDR3: CASSKTAQGALLQYF; DNA: TGTGCCAGTAGTAAAACGGCGCAGGGGGCGCTTCTGCAGTACTTC
D: .; V: TRBV19; size: .; J: TRBJ1-1; CDR3: CASKTEIMNTEAFF; DNA: TGTGCCAGTAAAACAGAGATTATGAACACTGAAGCTTTCTTT
D: .; V: TRBV7-9; size: .; J: TRBJ2-3; CDR3: CASSLGGPVTDTQYF; DNA: TGTGCCAGCAGCTTAGGGGGGCCGGTCACAGATACGCAGTATTTT
D: TRBD1; V: TRBV4-3; size: .; J: TRBJ1-2; CDR3: CASSPGQGPNYGYTF; DNA: TGCGCCAGCAGCCCCGGACAGGGCCCTAACTATGGCTACACCTTC
D: .; V: TRBV6-6; size: .; J: TRBJ2-5; CDR3: CASSYRGGGETQYF; DNA: TGTGCCAGCAGTTACAGAGGGGGGGGTGAGACCCAGTACTTC
D: TRBD1; V: TRBV6-5; size: .; J: TRBJ2-7; CDR3: CASSPPQGRQYF; DNA: TGTGCCAGCAGTCCTCCACAGGGGAGGCAGTACTTC
D: .; V: TRBV7-9; size: .; J: TRBJ1-1; CDR3: CASSGGAANTEDFF; DNA: TGTGCCAGCAGCGGCGGGGCCGCGAACACTGAAGATTTCTTT
D: .; V: TRBV4-1; size: .; J: TRBJ1-5; CDR3: CASSHDTTGHPQHF; DNA: TGCGCCAGCAGCCATGATACTACAGGACACCCCCAGCATTTT
D: .; V: TRBV28; size: .; J: TRBJ2-7; CDR3: CASSLPGAYEQYF; DNA: TGTGCCAGCAGTTTACCAGGTGCCTACGAGCAGTACTTC
D: .; V: TRBV7-2; size: .; J: TRBJ1-5; CDR3: CASSLNGDQPQHF; DNA: TGTGCCAGCAGCTTAAACGGGGATCAGCCCCAGCATTTT
D: .; V: TRBV7-2; size: .; J: TRBJ1-5; CDR3: CASSLGAGDWVQPQHF; DNA: TGTGCCAGCAGCTTAGGGGCAGGGGATTGGGTTCAGCCCCAGCATTTT
D: TRBD2; V: TRBV9; size: .; J: TRBJ2-5; CDR3: CASSARTSFVETQYF; DNA: TGTGCCAGCAGCGCAAGGACTAGCTTCGTGGAGACCCAGTACTTC
D: TRBD2; V: TRBV5-1; size: .; J: TRBJ2-7; CDR3: CASSLSGLAGGEQYF; DNA: TGCGCCAGCAGCTTGTCGGGACTAGCGGGGGGAGAGCAGTACTTC